This TCR beta chain was captured by sequencing in a study of blood T cell repertoires in COVID-19. After removal of 8 bases from V and 5 bases from J, the junction contained 1 base not matched to a gene. The germline V gene encodes CDR1 MNHEY and CDR2 SVGAGI. The CDR3 is made up of 12 amino acids. Assay used: immunoSEQ multiplex PCR; TCRdb lists only in-frame clones, some missing. The table shows some 60,000 clones, with about 84% occurring only once. This clone came up a few times. V is TRBV6-5 and J is TRBJ1-5; 9 bases align to TRBD1. The TCR comes from a man between 60 and 75 years old with acute or convalescent COVID-19. Sequencing used peripheral blood. This CDR3 reads CASGQGYQPQHF. Here the CDR3 DNA reads TGTGCCAGCGGACAGGGGTATCAGCCCCAGCATTTT.